What follows is one T cell receptor beta chain and its context. Per the study methods: Amplification with reference gene primers provided the estimates of nucleated cell counts. Here immunoSEQ multiplex PCR was the method, and the copy in TCRdb shows in-frame clones only, minus some. The DNA gave D and trimming, while V, J and clone size come from that table. The profile shows under 110,000 clones, 91% of them singletons. The sample belongs to a study of blood T cell repertoires in COVID-19. On the study more broadly: COVID-19 samples, acute and convalescent, were from the United States, Italy and Spain. Sources were T cells, B-cell-depleted T cells, or PBMCs; the material itself was cDNA or gDNA.

Trimming pared 4 bases from V and 8 bases from J, leaving 14 bases between. Germline CDR1 MRHNA, CDR2 SNTAGT. The CDR3 runs to 13 residues. V and J are TRBV6-4 and TRBJ1-1, with no clear D. The sequenced sample was peripheral blood. The receptor comes from a man in his fifties with acute or convalescent COVID-19. CDR3 nucleotides: TGTGCCAGCAGTGTCACATCGCAATTAGAAGCTTTCTTT. Residues: CASSVTSQLEAFF.